These 5 T cell receptor beta chains originate from one sample sequenced in a study of blood T cell repertoires in COVID-19. Using immunoSEQ multiplex PCR, the repertoire was profiled, and TCRdb retains in-frame clones only, with some absent. The sample yields more than 25,000 clones, roughly 87% seen once. Sequencing was done on a sample of peripheral blood. The receptors originated from a human donor with acute or convalescent COVID-19. The donor label of this sample is uncertain.

In its sample, this clone was seen once. The chain couples TRBV4-2 to TRBJ2-5; tentatively, D is TRBD2 (6 bases). Germline V lookup: CDR1 LGHNA, CDR2 YNFKEQ. Trimming removed 0 bases from V and 9 bases from J, with 11 bases in between. The CDR3 runs 13 residues. The CDR3 loop is CASSQEGGGSQYF. The CDR3 DNA follows: TGTGCCAGCAGCCAAGAGGGAGGCGGGTCCCAGTACTTC.

The rearrangement links TRBV7-6 to TRBJ2-1, with D maybe TRBD2 (6 bases). This CDR3 comprises 13 residues. V shed 10 bases and J shed 4 bases, with 14 bases lying between them. Germline assignment: CDR1 SGHVS and CDR2 FNYEAQ. The CDR3 is CAITSRRYNEQFF. The CDR3 DNA reads TGTGCCATCACTAGCAGGAGGTACAATGAGCAGTTCTTC.

This clone was recorded only once. The V call is TRBV9, the J call TRBJ2-7; 9 bases are shared with TRBD1. This CDR3 is 15 amino acids long. Germline values: CDR1 SGDLS, CDR2 YYNGEE. The V segment lost 4 bases and the J segment 5 bases; nucleotides outside the gene matches: 10. The DNA for the CDR3 is TGTGCCAGCAGCACCGACAGGGGGTCTCTCGACGAGCAGTACTTC. This gives the protein CASSTDRGSLDEQYF.

CDR3 region: CASSFQGLASNEQFF. The CDR3 region has the DNA TGTGCCAGCAGTTTTCAAGGACTAGCGAGCAATGAGCAGTTCTTC. The chain combines TRBV7-2 with TRBJ2-1; 9 bases match TRBD2. The CDR3 runs 15 residues. The V gene's germline CDR1 is SGHTA and CDR2 FQGNSA. J gave up 6 bases and V 6 bases, and 9 bases lay outside the gene matches.

The sample holds a few counts of this clone. V and J are TRBV4-3 and TRBJ2-1; 8 bases line up with TRBD2. Per the germline V gene, CDR1 is LGHNA and CDR2 is YSLEER. V gave up 0 bases and J gave up 4 bases; unmatched junction bases: 8. This CDR3 spans 17 amino acids. CDR3 region: CASSQEQSGGPYNEQFF. Here the CDR3 DNA reads TGCGCCAGCAGCCAAGAACAAAGCGGGGGACCTTACAATGAGCAGTTCTTC.